Below, 3 T cell receptor beta chains from the same sample are listed, as sequenced in a study of T cell repertoires in cytomegalovirus infection. Their antigens remain unidentified. Via MiXCR, TCRdb re-called the reads, giving one row per CDR3 protein. Of about 220,000 distinct CDR3 sequences in the sample, 35% to 40% are singletons; the top ten hold 59%. The sample here was CD8+ T cells from cultured PBMCs, taken from culture after CMV antigen stimulation. These receptors were obtained from a human donor in good health (CMV status not recorded). Some clones in this sample may be carry-over from other donors' samples.

In this sample, this clonotype turned up once. V gene TRBV28 combines with J gene TRBJ2-1; TRBD2 aligns across 12 bases. V shed 3 bases and J 7 bases; nucleotides not matched to a gene: 7. CDR1 is MDHEN and CDR2 is SYDVKM in the germline V gene. The CDR3 runs to 16 residues. The chain's CDR3 is CASSLASGGGGNEQFF. The CDR3 DNA reads TGTGCCAGCAGTTTGGCTAGCGGGGGGGGAGGGAATGAGCAGTTCTTC.

The rearrangement uses TRBV7-9 and TRBJ1-1; D unresolved. The germline V gene encodes CDR1 SEHNR and CDR2 FQNEAQ (reference sequence). This CDR3 has 13 residues. V lost 9 bases to trimming and J lost 0 bases, with 11 bases between them. The CDR3 reads CASEQPLNTEAFF. CDR3 in DNA: TGTGCCAGTGAACAGCCCTTGAACACTGAAGCTTTCTTT.

The chain links TRBV24-1 to TRBJ2-1; 11 bases map to TRBD2. The CDR3 has 17 residues. J lost 5 bases, V lost 4 bases, and 9 bases had no gene match. Germline V CDR1 and CDR2: KGHDR, SFDVKD. The CDR3 sequence: CATSEPMTSGTNNEQFF. CDR3 DNA: TGTGCCACCAGTGAGCCCATGACTAGCGGGACCAACAATGAGCAGTTCTTC.